This T cell receptor beta chain was documented in a study of blood T cells in healthy people across ages. Findings of the study overall: A conclusive naive versus antigen-experienced comparison was prevented by the unsorted PBMCs. There were more naive CD4+ cells and higher diversity in long-lived donors than in aged donors.

Concerning this clonotype: What it binds is not known.

Combining a sample-barcoded 5' primer with a J-beta primer mix, a second PCR ran for 7 to 11 cycles. TCRdb redid the calling of the 5' RACE reads with MiXCR, one entry per CDR3 protein. The data show 1.5 million or so distinct CDR3 sequences, with 35% to 45% seen just once and under 5% held by the top ten. The V and J ends lost 7 bases and 13 bases respectively, with 14 bases between them. The germline V gene encodes CDR1 SNHLY and CDR2 FYNNEI. The CDR3 has 11 residues. This TCR derives from a woman between 18 and 30 years old in good health. J is TRBJ2-1 and V is TRBV2; D gene ambiguous. The sequenced sample was blood. CDR3 in DNA: TGTGCCAGCACCCTAAAAGAGACCCAGTTCTTC. It yields the protein CASTLKETQFF.